These 20 T cell receptor beta chains came from one sample sequenced in a study of control samples from healthy donors and cancer patients. Clones were sequenced by immunoSEQ multiplex PCR, and TCRdb holds only the in-frame ones, with some missing. The sample lists roughly 160,000 clones; around 90% were seen once. Sequenced sample: blood. The receptors originated from a woman aged 30 to 39 in good health.

This clone occurred once. The rearrangement joins TRBV19 to TRBJ2-1; possible D gene TRBD1, 5 bases. Germline lookup yields CDR1 LNHDA and CDR2 SQIVND (reference sequence). The V end lost 10 bases, the J end lost 9 bases, and 13 bases lay between the germline ends. This CDR3 contains 11 residues. The CDR3 region is CATARGTEQFF. CDR3 in DNA: TGTGCCACCGCAAGGGGCACTGAGCAGTTCTTC.

This clone was detected once. The chain joins TRBV9 to TRBJ2-5; D perhaps matches TRBD1 (5 bases). The length of the CDR3 is 14 residues. Germline V CDR1 and CDR2: SGDLS, YYNGEE. The ends were cut back, 0 bases at V and 1 base at J, with 7 bases in the middle. DNA of the CDR3: TGTGCCAGCAGCGTAGGACAGAGCCAAGAGACCCAGTACTTC. It is translated as CASSVGQSQETQYF.

The gene calls are TRBV10-3 and TRBJ1-6; 9 nucleotides align to TRBD1. The V gene's germline CDR1 is ENHRY and CDR2 SYGVKD. Trimming cost V 7 bases and J 8 bases; bases outside gene matches: 9. The CDR3 has 15 amino acids. The CDR3 reads CAITEGDRGYSPLHF. As DNA, the CDR3 is TGTGCCATCACCGAGGGTGACAGGGGGTATTCACCCCTCCACTTT.

This clone appeared once. The chain employs TRBV19 and TRBJ2-7; the D gene is possibly TRBD2 (6 bases). The CDR3 totals 14 residues. V dropped 5 bases and J dropped 4 bases, with 15 bases sitting between them. CDR1 LNHDA and CDR2 SQIVND come from the germline V gene (reference sequence). The DNA for the CDR3 is TGTGCCAGTAGTCCTCCCGGGACTTATTACGAGCAGTACTTC. Translation: CASSPPGTYYEQYF.

This clone was recorded a few times. CDR3 bases: TGTGCCAGCAGCCAGAGGGATTCACCCCTCCACTTT. This codes for CASSQRDSPLHF. The V gene is TRBV3-1 (or the pseudogene TRBV3-2), the J gene TRBJ1-6; D gene unclear. Germline-derived CDR1 and CDR2 are LGHDT and YNNKEL (reference sequence). V was trimmed by 3 bases and J by 8 bases, leaving 5 bases between them. The CDR3 is 12 residues long.

The rearrangement uses TRBV6-6 and TRBJ2-5; D gene uncertain. Looked up from germline, CDR1 is MNHNY and CDR2 is SVGAGI (reference sequence). V lost 5 bases to trimming and J lost 4 bases, with 8 bases between them. The CDR3 has 12 residues. The CDR3: CASSPERETQYF. Here the CDR3 DNA reads TGTGCCAGCAGTCCAGAGAGAGAGACCCAGTACTTC.

The chain has TRBV20-1 and TRBJ2-2; D is unclear. V was clipped by 3 bases and J by 2 bases, with 13 bases between them. Germline V gives CDR1 DFQATT, CDR2 SNEGSKA (reference sequence). This CDR3 region has 15 residues. In nucleotides, the CDR3 is TGCAGTGCTAGTTCCGTCCAGGTTAACACCGGGGAGCTGTTTTTT. This translates into CSASSVQVNTGELFF.

The rearrangement joins TRBV4-1 to TRBJ2-1, with TRBD2 matching over 14 bases. V lost 3 bases, J lost 5 bases, and 12 bases stayed unmatched. The germline V gene encodes CDR1 MGHRA and CDR2 YSYEKL. There are 19 residues in the CDR3. CDR3 in amino acids: CASSHLAGTSGRRDNEQFF. Here the CDR3 DNA reads TGCGCCAGCAGCCACCTAGCCGGGACTAGCGGGAGACGGGACAATGAGCAGTTCTTC.

The chain employs TRBV9 and TRBJ1-3, with D hard to call. Germline-derived CDR1 and CDR2 are SGDLS and YYNGEE. This CDR3 region has 17 residues. V shed 0 bases and J shed 0 bases, with 13 bases lying between them. CDR3 in amino acids: CASSVAPPTSSGNTIYF. The DNA of the CDR3 is TGTGCCAGCAGCGTAGCCCCACCTACTAGCTCTGGAAACACCATATATTTT.

The chain has TRBV2 and TRBJ2-7, with D possibly TRBD2 on 5 matching bases. The germline V gene encodes CDR1 SNHLY and CDR2 FYNNEI. The CDR3 spans 13 residues. V was pared by 0 bases and J by 7 bases, with 10 bases between. The CDR3 here is CASSEARRREQYV. CDR3 DNA: TGTGCCAGCAGTGAAGCGAGGAGGCGGGAGCAGTACGTC.

J is TRBJ2-7 and V is TRBV11-2, with a tentative D call TRBD2 (6 bases). V dropped 4 bases and J dropped 4 bases, with 14 bases sitting between them. The CDR3 is made up of 14 amino acids. Looked up from germline, CDR1 is SGHAT and CDR2 is FQNNGV. CDR3 sequence (DNA): TGTGCCAGCAGCTCTGACCCGGGGAGGTACGAGCAGTACGTC. It is translated as CASSSDPGRYEQYV.

The chain recombines TRBV18 with TRBJ1-4; a weak D match, TRBD1 (5 bases). Germline CDR1 and CDR2: KGHSH and LQKENI. V lost 3 bases, J lost 5 bases, and 10 bases lay in between. The CDR3 covers 14 residues. This CDR3 reads CASSPGGDNEKLFF. The CDR3 nucleotides read TGTGCCAGCTCACCTGGGGGGGACAATGAAAAACTGTTTTTT. Filled out from reference TRBV18 and TRBJ1-4, the complete variable domain reads NAGVMQNPRHLVRRRGQEARLRCSPMKGHSHVYWYRQLPEEGLKFMVYLQKENIIDESGMPKERFSAEFPKEGPSILRIQQVVRGDSAAYFCASSPGGDNEKLFFGSGTQLSVL.

In this sample, this clone turned up once. The chain joins TRBV24-1 to TRBJ2-2, with D possibly called TRBD1 or TRBD2 (6 bases each). With 2 bases removed from V and 6 bases from J, the gap between germline ends came to 15 bases. The CDR3 is 16 amino acids. CDR1 and CDR2 (germline): KGHDR, SFDVKD. For the CDR3, the DNA is TGTGCCACCAGTGATTGGGGGGCGATGGGAGCCGGGGAGCTGTTTTTT. This codes for CATSDWGAMGAGELFF.

The chain has TRBV18 and TRBJ1-3; TRBD1 matches 7 bases. The V and J ends lost 3 bases and 3 bases, in that order; junction bases with no gene match: 5. Per the germline V gene, CDR1 is KGHSH and CDR2 is LQKENI. This CDR3 comprises 15 residues. This CDR3 reads CASSPTGAHGNTIYF. The CDR3, as DNA: TGTGCCAGCTCACCTACAGGGGCGCATGGAAACACCATATATTTT.

The gene calls are TRBV7-9 and TRBJ2-7; 14 nucleotides align to TRBD2. Germline assignment: CDR1 SEHNR and CDR2 FQNEAQ (reference sequence). The CDR3 is made up of 18 amino acids. Trimming at V came to 1 base and at J to 6 bases, leaving 11 bases not matched to a gene. The CDR3 here is CASSLELTPGLAGAEQYF. The CDR3 DNA is TGTGCCAGCAGCTTAGAGTTAACCCCGGGACTAGCGGGAGCCGAGCAGTACTTC.

The rearrangement joins TRBV7-4 to TRBJ2-6; the D is unclear. The germline V gene encodes CDR1 SGHVT and CDR2 SQSDAQ. Trimming removed 3 bases at V and 2 bases at J, with 11 bases between. The CDR3 runs 16 residues. The CDR3 reads CASSFEATAGANVLTF. The CDR3 DNA sequence: TGTGCCAGCAGCTTTGAGGCTACCGCTGGGGCCAACGTCCTGACTTTC.

The rearrangement links TRBV12-3 or TRBV12-4 to TRBJ1-1; D unresolved. The CDR3 is 10 residues long. Trimming cost V 3 bases and J 11 bases, with 7 bases left between them. CDR3 coding DNA: TGTGCCAGCAGTTTTTCCCCGGCTTTCTTT. It is translated as CASSFSPAFF.

The CDR3 protein is CASSIMGEGRYNEQFF. CDR3 DNA sequence: TGTGCCAGTAGTATTATGGGGGAGGGCCGATACAATGAGCAGTTCTTC. J is TRBJ2-1 and V is TRBV19, with 7 bases fitting TRBD2. Looked up from germline, CDR1 is LNHDA and CDR2 is SQIVND (reference sequence). The CDR3 runs to 16 residues. Unmatched junction bases numbered 9, after V lost 3 bases and J lost 4 bases.

The chain recombines TRBV7-9 with TRBJ2-4; D gene ambiguous. V gave up 5 bases and J gave up 2 bases, with 7 bases separating them. The CDR3 spans 13 residues. Germline CDR1 SEHNR, CDR2 FQNEAQ (reference sequence). CDR3: CASSAPTKNIQYF. CDR3 in DNA: TGTGCCAGCAGCGCACCAACCAAAAACATTCAGTACTTC.

The chain carries TRBV19 and TRBJ1-1, with a possible D match to TRBD1 (5 bases). The CDR3 totals 15 residues. V shed 6 bases and J shed 5 bases, with 19 bases lying between them. Germline V CDR1 and CDR2: LNHDA, SQIVND (reference sequence). CDR3 sequence (DNA): TGTGCCAGTAGCGACTCCGGGACCGGGGGAACTGAAGCTTTCTTT. This translates into CASSDSGTGGTEAFF.